Sequencing of this T cell receptor beta chain was carried out in a study of low-dose radiotherapy and immunotherapy resistance in tumors. Study information: The study administered intravenous cyclophosphamide at 200 mg/m2 every two weeks, one day ahead of radiation and immunotherapy.

cDNA synthesis used a TRAV/TRBV-specific primer set for both chains. TCR amplification ran approximately 22 PCR cycles using constant-region and V-primer adapter primers. TCRdb ran MiXCR on the reads and lists one entry per CDR3 protein. The top ten hold 4.1% of the sample, which has 100,000 or so distinct CDR3 sequences, 20% to 25% seen once. This clonotype was seen repeatedly, ten times or more. This CDR3 is built from 16 residues. Germline V CDR1 and CDR2: SGHVS, FNYEAQ. The ends lost 5 bases at V and 7 bases at J; junction bases unmatched: 12. Time point here: after trial treatment. As to treatment: LDRT plus nivolumab, ipilimumab, low-dose cyclophosphamide and aspirin (RACIN trial). Patients with advanced, tumor-infiltrating lymphocyte-negative solid tumors were eligible.

The chain carries TRBV7-6 and TRBJ2-1; 9 positions agree with TRBD1. This clonotype originated in a male donor with prostate cancer. Sample: PBMCs, taken after low-dose radiotherapy plus immunotherapy. DNA for the CDR3: TGTGCCAGCAGCCCCCAGACAGGGGGAATTGGGAATGAGCAGTTCTTC. It is translated as CASSPQTGGIGNEQFF.